This T cell receptor (beta chain) came from a study of T cell repertoires in ileal Crohn's disease. The overall study: Median disease duration was roughly 8.5 years; 35% to 45% smoked at surgery. Biopsies of the neoterminal ileum at postoperative colonoscopy form M6 samples. General study points: Active smokers at surgery had more clonal expansions than non-smokers. Mucosal expansions were suggested to be mainly CD8 T cells.

Regarding this clone: As yet, its antigen is unknown.

In germline, CDR1 is MNHNY, CDR2 SVGAGI (reference sequence). The CDR3 covers 15 residues. V was shortened by 6 bases and J by 3 bases, with 17 bases between the two germline ends. The time point here: neoterminal ileum biopsy at postoperative endoscopy, about 6 months after surgery. Data came from immunoSEQ multiplex PCR; TCRdb stores just in-frame clones and leaves some out. This repertoire shows roughly 9,200 clones, around 80% found once; its top ten account for 15% to 20%. The V gene is TRBV6-6, the J gene TRBJ1-1; D perhaps matches TRBD1 (5 bases). This TCR was sampled from an adult with Crohn's disease. Sequenced material: ileal tissue. The CDR3 sequence: CASSPRQISDTEAFF. CDR3 sequence (DNA): TGTGCCAGCAGCCCAAGACAGATTTCTGACACTGAAGCTTTCTTT.